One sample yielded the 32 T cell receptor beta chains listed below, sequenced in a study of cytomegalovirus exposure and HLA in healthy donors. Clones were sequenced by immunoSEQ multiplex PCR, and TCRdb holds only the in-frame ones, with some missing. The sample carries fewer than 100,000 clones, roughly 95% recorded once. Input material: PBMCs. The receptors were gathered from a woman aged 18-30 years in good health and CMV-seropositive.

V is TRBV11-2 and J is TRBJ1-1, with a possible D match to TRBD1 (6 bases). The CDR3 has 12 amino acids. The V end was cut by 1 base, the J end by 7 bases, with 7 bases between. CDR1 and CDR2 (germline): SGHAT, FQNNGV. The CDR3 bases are TGTGCCAGCAGCTTAGGGACAGATGAAGCTTTCTTT. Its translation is CASSLGTDEAFF.

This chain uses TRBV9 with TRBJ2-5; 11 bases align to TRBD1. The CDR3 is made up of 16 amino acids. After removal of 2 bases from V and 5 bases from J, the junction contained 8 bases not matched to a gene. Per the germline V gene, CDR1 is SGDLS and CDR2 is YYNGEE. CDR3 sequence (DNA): TGTGCCAGCAGCGTTTCCGGGACAGGGGGAAAGGAGACCCAGTACTTC. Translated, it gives CASSVSGTGGKETQYF.

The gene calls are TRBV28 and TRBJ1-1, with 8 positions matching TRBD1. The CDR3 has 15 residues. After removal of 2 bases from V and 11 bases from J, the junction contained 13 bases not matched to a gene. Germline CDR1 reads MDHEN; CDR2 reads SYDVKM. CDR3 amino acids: CASSLGDRIIRGAFF. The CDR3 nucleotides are TGTGCCAGCAGTTTAGGGGACAGGATCATCCGGGGGGCTTTCTTT.

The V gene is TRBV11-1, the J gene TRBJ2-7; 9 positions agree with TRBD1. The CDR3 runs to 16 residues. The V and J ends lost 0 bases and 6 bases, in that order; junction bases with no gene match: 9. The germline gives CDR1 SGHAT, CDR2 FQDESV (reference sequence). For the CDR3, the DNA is TGTGCCAGCAGCTTAGCCCCACAGGGGGCGAAAGGCGAGCAGTACTTC. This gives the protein CASSLAPQGAKGEQYF.

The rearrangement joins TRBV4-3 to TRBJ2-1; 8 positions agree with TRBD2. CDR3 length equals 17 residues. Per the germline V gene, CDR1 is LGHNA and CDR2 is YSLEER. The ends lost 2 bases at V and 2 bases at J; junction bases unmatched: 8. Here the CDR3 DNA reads TGCGCCAGCAGCCAAACCTCGACAGCGGGAGCCTACAATGAGCAGTTCTTC. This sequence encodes CASSQTSTAGAYNEQFF.

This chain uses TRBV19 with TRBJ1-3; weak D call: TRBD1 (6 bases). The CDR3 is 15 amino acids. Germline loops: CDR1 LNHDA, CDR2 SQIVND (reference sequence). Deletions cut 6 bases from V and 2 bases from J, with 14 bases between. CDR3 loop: CASSRRGATGNTIYF. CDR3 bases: TGTGCCAGTAGCCGACGGGGGGCGACTGGAAACACCATATATTTT.

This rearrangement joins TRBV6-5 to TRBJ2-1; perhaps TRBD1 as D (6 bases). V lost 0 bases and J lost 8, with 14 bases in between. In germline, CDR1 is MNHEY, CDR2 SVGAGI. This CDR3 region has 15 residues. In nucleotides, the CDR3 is TGTGCCAGCAGTTACTCTGCCGGAGAGGGGGATGAGCAGTTCTTC. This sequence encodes CASSYSAGEGDEQFF.

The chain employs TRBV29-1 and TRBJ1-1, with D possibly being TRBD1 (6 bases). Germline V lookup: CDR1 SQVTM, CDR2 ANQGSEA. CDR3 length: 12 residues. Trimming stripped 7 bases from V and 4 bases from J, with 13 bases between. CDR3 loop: CSAPKQGTEAFF. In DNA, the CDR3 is TGCAGCGCACCGAAACAGGGCACTGAAGCTTTCTTT.

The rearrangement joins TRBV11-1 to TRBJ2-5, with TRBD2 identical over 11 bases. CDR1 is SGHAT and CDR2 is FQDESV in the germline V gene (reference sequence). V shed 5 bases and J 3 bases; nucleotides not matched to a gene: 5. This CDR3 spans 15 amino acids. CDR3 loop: CASSTRLAGKETQYF. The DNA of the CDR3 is TGTGCCAGCAGCACTAGACTAGCGGGGAAAGAGACCCAGTACTTC.

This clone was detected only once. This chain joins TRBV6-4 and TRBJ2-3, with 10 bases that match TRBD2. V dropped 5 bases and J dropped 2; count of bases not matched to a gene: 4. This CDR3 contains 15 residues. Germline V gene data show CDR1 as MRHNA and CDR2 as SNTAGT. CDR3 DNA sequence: TGTGCCAGCAGTCCAAGCGGGGGGGCCACAGATACGCAGTATTTT. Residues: CASSPSGGATDTQYF.

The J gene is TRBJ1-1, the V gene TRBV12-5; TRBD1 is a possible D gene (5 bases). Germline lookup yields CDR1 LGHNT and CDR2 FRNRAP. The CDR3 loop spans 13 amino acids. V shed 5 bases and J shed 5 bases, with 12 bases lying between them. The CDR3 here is CASGPSGGTEAFF. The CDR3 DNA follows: TGTGCTAGTGGTCCGTCGGGGGGGACTGAAGCTTTCTTT.

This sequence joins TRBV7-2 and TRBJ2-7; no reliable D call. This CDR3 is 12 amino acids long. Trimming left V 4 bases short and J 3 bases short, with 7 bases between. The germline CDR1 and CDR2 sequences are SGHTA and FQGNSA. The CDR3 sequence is CASSSYYYEQYF. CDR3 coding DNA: TGTGCCAGCAGCTCCTATTACTACGAGCAGTACTTC.

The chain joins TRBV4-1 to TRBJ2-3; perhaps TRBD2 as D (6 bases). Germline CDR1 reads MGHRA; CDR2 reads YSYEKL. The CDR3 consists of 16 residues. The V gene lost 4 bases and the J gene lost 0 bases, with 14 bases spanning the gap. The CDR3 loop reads CASSRSGLSSTDTQYF. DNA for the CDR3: TGCGCCAGCAGCCGGTCGGGACTCAGTAGCACAGATACGCAGTATTTT.

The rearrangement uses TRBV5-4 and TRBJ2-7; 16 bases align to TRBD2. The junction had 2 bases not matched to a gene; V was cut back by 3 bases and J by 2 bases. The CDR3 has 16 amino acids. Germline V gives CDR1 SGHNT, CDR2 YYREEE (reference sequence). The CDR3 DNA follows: TGTGCCAGCAGCTCGGGACTAGCGGGAGGGCCCTACGAGCAGTACTTC. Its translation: CASSSGLAGGPYEQYF.

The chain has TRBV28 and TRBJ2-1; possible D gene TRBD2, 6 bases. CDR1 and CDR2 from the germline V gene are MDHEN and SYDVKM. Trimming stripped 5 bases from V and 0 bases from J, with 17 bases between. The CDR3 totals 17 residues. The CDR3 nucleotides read TGTGCCAGCAGTATCGGAGGGTCGGTGAGCTCCTACAATGAGCAGTTCTTC. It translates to CASSIGGSVSSYNEQFF.

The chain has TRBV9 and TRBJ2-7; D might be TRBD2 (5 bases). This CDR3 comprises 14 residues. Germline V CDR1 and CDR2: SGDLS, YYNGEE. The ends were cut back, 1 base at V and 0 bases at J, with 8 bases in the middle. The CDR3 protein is CASSVMSGSYEQYF. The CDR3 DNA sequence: TGTGCCAGCAGCGTAATGAGCGGCTCCTACGAGCAGTACTTC.

DNA for the CDR3: TGTGCCAGCAGCCAGAACACCGGGGAGCTGTTTTTT. Translating gives CASSQNTGELFF. The chain combines TRBV5-4 with TRBJ2-2; D gene ambiguous. This CDR3 has 12 amino acids. V was trimmed by 4 bases and J by 1 base, leaving 2 bases between them. The germline V gene encodes CDR1 SGHNT and CDR2 YYREEE (reference sequence).

CDR3 in DNA: TGTGCCAGTAGTGCCAGGGACTATCGTCTGTTCTTC. It encodes CASSARDYRLFF. The chain is built from TRBV19 and TRBJ2-1, with 7 bases matching TRBD2. The ends lost 5 bases at V and 15 bases at J; junction bases unmatched: 10. The CDR3 spans 12 residues. The germline gives CDR1 LNHDA, CDR2 SQIVND (reference sequence). The entire variable domain, with the rest obtained from reference TRBV19 and TRBJ2-1, is as follows: DGGITQSPKYLFRKEGQNVTLSCEQNLNHDAMYWYRQDPGQGLRLIYYSQIVNDFQKGDIAEGYSVSREKKESFPLTVTSAQKNPTAFYLCASSARDYRLFFGPGTRLTVL.

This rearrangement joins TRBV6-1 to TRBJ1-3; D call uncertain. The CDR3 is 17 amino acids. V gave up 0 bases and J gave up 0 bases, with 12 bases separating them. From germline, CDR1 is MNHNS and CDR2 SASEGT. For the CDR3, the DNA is TGTGCCAGCAGTGAAGCTATTCGGGAGAGCTCTGGAAACACCATATATTTT. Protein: CASSEAIRESSGNTIYF.

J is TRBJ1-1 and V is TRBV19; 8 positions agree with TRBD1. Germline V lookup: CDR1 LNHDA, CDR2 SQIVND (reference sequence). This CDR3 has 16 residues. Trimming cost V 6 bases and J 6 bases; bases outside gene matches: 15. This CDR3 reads CASSVRGATGDPEAFF. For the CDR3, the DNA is TGTGCCAGTAGCGTGAGGGGTGCGACAGGGGACCCTGAAGCTTTCTTT.

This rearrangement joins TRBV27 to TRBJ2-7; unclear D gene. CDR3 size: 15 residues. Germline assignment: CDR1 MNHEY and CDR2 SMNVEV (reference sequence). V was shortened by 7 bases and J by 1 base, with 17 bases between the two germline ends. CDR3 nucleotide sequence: TGTGCCAGCAAGCCTGTCAGGCAGCCTTCCTACGAGCAGTACTTC. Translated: CASKPVRQPSYEQYF.

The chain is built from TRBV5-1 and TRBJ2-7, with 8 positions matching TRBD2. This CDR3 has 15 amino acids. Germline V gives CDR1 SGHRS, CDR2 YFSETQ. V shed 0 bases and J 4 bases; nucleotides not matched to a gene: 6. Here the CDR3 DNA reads TGCGCCAGCAGCTTGGGGACTAGCCCTAAATACGAGCAGTACTTC. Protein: CASSLGTSPKYEQYF.

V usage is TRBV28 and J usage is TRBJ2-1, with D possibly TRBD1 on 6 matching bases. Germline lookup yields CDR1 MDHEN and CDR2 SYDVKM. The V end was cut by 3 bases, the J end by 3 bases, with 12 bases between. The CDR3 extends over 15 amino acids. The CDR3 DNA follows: TGTGCCAGCAGTTTCCAACAGGGCAGCTACAATGAGCAGTTCTTC. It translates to CASSFQQGSYNEQFF.

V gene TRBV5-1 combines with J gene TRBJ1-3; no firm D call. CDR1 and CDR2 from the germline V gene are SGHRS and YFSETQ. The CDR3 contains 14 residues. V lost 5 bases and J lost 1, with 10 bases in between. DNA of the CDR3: TGCGCCAGCAGGGTCGGTATTTCTGGAAACACCATATATTTT. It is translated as CASRVGISGNTIYF.

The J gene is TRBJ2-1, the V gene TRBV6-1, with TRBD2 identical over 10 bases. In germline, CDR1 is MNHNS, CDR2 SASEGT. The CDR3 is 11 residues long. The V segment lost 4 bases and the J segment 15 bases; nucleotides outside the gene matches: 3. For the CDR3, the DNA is TGTGCCAGCAGTGGCCAGCGGGAGGGGTTCTTC. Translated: CASSGQREGFF.

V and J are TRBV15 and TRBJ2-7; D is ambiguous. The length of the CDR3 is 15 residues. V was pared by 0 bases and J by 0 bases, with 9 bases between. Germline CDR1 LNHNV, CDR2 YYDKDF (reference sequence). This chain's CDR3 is CATSRDQASSYEQYF. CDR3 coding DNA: TGTGCCACCAGCAGAGATCAGGCATCCTCCTACGAGCAGTACTTC.

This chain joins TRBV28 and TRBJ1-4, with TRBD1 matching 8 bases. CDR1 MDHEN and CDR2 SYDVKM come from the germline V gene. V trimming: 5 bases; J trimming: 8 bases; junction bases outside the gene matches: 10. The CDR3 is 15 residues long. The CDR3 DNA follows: TGTGCCAGCAGTCACCCGACAGGGGCGTCAGAAAAACTGTTTTTT. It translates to CASSHPTGASEKLFF.

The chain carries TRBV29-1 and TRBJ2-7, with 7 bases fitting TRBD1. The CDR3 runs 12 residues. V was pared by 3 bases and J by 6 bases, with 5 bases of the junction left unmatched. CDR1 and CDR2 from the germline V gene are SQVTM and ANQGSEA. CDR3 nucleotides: TGCAGCGTTGAGGACTCAGGGGGCGAGCAGTACTTC. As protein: CSVEDSGGEQYF.

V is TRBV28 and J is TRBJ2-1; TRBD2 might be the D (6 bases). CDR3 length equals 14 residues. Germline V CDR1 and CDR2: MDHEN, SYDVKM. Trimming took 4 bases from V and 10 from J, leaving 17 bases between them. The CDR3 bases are TGTGCCAGCAGTTCCCCGACTAGGAAGGGAGAGCAGTTCTTC. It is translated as CASSSPTRKGEQFF.

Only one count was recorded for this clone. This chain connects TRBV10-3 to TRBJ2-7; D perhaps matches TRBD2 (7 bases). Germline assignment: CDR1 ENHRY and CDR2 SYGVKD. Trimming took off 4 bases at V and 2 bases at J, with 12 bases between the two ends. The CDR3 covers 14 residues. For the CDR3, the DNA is TGTGCCATCAGTGTAGGCGGGGGCACCTACGAGCAGTACTTC. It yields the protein CAISVGGGTYEQYF.

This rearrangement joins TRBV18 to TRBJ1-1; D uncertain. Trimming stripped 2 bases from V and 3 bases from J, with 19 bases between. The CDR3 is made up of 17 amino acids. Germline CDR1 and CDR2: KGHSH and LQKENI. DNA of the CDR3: TGTGCCAGCTCACCAGGGGTCGGGGTTTTCGAGGACACTGAAGCTTTCTTT. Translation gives CASSPGVGVFEDTEAFF.

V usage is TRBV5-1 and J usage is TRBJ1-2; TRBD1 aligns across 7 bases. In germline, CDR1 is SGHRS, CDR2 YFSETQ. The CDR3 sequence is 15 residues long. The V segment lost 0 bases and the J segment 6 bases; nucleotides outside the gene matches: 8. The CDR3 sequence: CASSLGHRGQDGYTF. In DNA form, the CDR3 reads TGCGCCAGCAGCTTGGGACACAGGGGTCAGGATGGCTACACCTTC.